The rows below give T cell receptor beta chains drawn from one sample of a study of siplizumab effects on memory and regulatory T cells. Using immunoSEQ multiplex PCR, the repertoire was profiled, and TCRdb retains in-frame clones only, with some absent. The profile shows more than 85,000 clones, 94% of them singletons. Material: Tregs sorted from blood. The receptors derive from a human donor in good health. Both conserved end residues are part of each CDR3. Each record gives: D gene, V gene, clone size, J gene, CDR3 protein, CDR3 DNA. A D gene is named only where the DNA matches it firmly. Some rows mark clone size as missing; the rest say once, few, many or name a class of expanded clone.

d_call: TRBD1; v_call: TRBV5-6; clone_size: NA; j_call: TRBJ2-7; cdr3_aa: CASSGTGTDYYEQYF; cdr3_nt: TGTGCCAGCAGCGGAACCGGGACAGATTACTACGAGCAGTACTTC
d_call: NA; v_call: TRBV28; clone_size: NA; j_call: TRBJ2-1; cdr3_aa: CASRKRNGPANEQFF; cdr3_nt: TGTGCCAGCAGAAAAAGGAATGGCCCGGCAAATGAGCAGTTCTTC
d_call: NA; v_call: TRBV7-6; clone_size: NA; j_call: TRBJ2-5; cdr3_aa: CASSFGRAVQETQYF; cdr3_nt: TGTGCCAGCAGCTTCGGCCGGGCAGTTCAAGAGACCCAGTACTTC
d_call: NA; v_call: TRBV4-1; clone_size: NA; j_call: TRBJ1-2; cdr3_aa: CASSRVLTGYGYTF; cdr3_nt: TGCGCCAGCAGCCGCGTACTGACAGGTTATGGCTACACCTTC
d_call: NA; v_call: TRBV5-1; clone_size: NA; j_call: TRBJ2-7; cdr3_aa: CASSLGAGGYEQYF; cdr3_nt: TGCGCCAGCAGCTTGGGGGCGGGTGGCTACGAGCAGTACTTC
d_call: NA; v_call: TRBV15; clone_size: NA; j_call: TRBJ2-3; cdr3_aa: CATRWGALGADTQYF; cdr3_nt: TGTGCCACCCGATGGGGGGCGTTGGGGGCAGATACGCAGTATTTT
d_call: TRBD1; v_call: TRBV28; clone_size: NA; j_call: TRBJ2-1; cdr3_aa: CATTGGPYNEQFF; cdr3_nt: TGTGCCACCACAGGGGGTCCCTACAATGAGCAGTTCTTC
d_call: NA; v_call: TRBV7-8; clone_size: NA; j_call: TRBJ1-5; cdr3_aa: CASSSFGGLIGSQPQHF; cdr3_nt: TGTGCCAGCAGTTCCTTTGGGGGGCTAATTGGAAGTCAGCCCCAGCATTTT
d_call: NA; v_call: TRBV11-2; clone_size: many; j_call: TRBJ1-5; cdr3_aa: CASSLMRVTNQPQHF; cdr3_nt: TGTGCCAGCAGCTTAATGAGGGTTACGAATCAGCCCCAGCATTTT
d_call: NA; v_call: TRBV18; clone_size: NA; j_call: TRBJ1-3; cdr3_aa: CASSPPGRTALVGNTIYF; cdr3_nt: TGTGCCAGCTCACCACCGGGTAGGACAGCGCTTGTTGGAAACACCATATATTTT
d_call: NA; v_call: TRBV10-3; clone_size: NA; j_call: TRBJ2-3; cdr3_aa: CAIRRTDTQYF; cdr3_nt: TGTGCCATCAGAAGAACAGATACGCAGTATTTT
d_call: NA; v_call: TRBV6-6; clone_size: NA; j_call: TRBJ1-1; cdr3_aa: CASGRQAEAFF; cdr3_nt: TGTGCCAGCGGACGACAGGCCGAAGCTTTCTTT
d_call: TRBD1; v_call: TRBV14; clone_size: once; j_call: TRBJ2-3; cdr3_aa: CASSRQGKSTDTQYF; cdr3_nt: TGTGCCAGCAGCCGACAGGGGAAAAGCACAGATACGCAGTATTTT
d_call: TRBD1; v_call: TRBV5-1; clone_size: NA; j_call: TRBJ2-1; cdr3_aa: CASSESRGPRFSNEQFF; cdr3_nt: TGCGCCAGCAGCGAAAGCAGGGGGCCCCGGTTCAGCAATGAGCAGTTCTTC
d_call: TRBD1; v_call: TRBV11-2; clone_size: NA; j_call: TRBJ1-1; cdr3_aa: CASSLAPGRGLAEAFF; cdr3_nt: TGTGCCAGCAGCTTAGCGCCGGGTAGGGGGCTGGCTGAAGCTTTCTTT
d_call: NA; v_call: TRBV6-6; clone_size: once; j_call: TRBJ1-4; cdr3_aa: CASSYFGLEKLFF; cdr3_nt: TGTGCCAGCAGTTATTTCGGCCTGGAAAAACTGTTTTTT
d_call: NA; v_call: TRBV28; clone_size: NA; j_call: TRBJ2-3; cdr3_aa: CASSLGWQVAATDTQYF; cdr3_nt: TGTGCCAGCAGCTTAGGGTGGCAGGTGGCAGCCACAGATACGCAGTATTTT
d_call: NA; v_call: TRBV20-1; clone_size: NA; j_call: TRBJ2-7; cdr3_aa: CSATEAAEQYF; cdr3_nt: TGCAGTGCTACGGAGGCAGCCGAGCAGTACTTC
d_call: NA; v_call: TRBV12-5; clone_size: once; j_call: TRBJ1-2; cdr3_aa: CASGLSGFGNGYTF; cdr3_nt: TGTGCTAGTGGTTTGTCAGGGTTTGGTAATGGCTACACCTTC
d_call: NA; v_call: TRBV29-1; clone_size: once; j_call: TRBJ1-5; cdr3_aa: CSVEISGGQPQHF; cdr3_nt: TGCAGCGTTGAAATCTCGGGAGGTCAGCCCCAGCATTTT
d_call: TRBD1; v_call: TRBV2; clone_size: NA; j_call: TRBJ1-5; cdr3_aa: CASRQTGRHQPQHF; cdr3_nt: TGTGCCAGCAGACAGACAGGGAGGCATCAGCCCCAGCATTTT
d_call: NA; v_call: TRBV28; clone_size: NA; j_call: TRBJ1-1; cdr3_aa: CASRITATEAFF; cdr3_nt: TGTGCCAGCAGGATAACAGCGACTGAAGCTTTCTTT
d_call: NA; v_call: TRBV5-1; clone_size: once; j_call: TRBJ2-1; cdr3_aa: CASSLSPASSVGRSRDEQFF; cdr3_nt: TGCGCCAGCAGCTTGTCACCGGCGTCTAGTGTCGGACGCAGCCGTGATGAGCAGTTCTTC
d_call: NA; v_call: TRBV5-1; clone_size: NA; j_call: TRBJ2-7; cdr3_aa: CASGQSSTTREQYF; cdr3_nt: TGCGCCAGCGGCCAAAGCTCGACTACCCGGGAGCAGTACTTC
d_call: TRBD1; v_call: TRBV15; clone_size: NA; j_call: TRBJ2-1; cdr3_aa: CATSRDKRDRGPYNEQFF; cdr3_nt: TGTGCCACCAGCAGAGATAAGAGGGACAGGGGGCCCTACAATGAGCAGTTCTTC
d_call: NA; v_call: TRBV18; clone_size: NA; j_call: TRBJ2-3; cdr3_aa: CASSEGVPGMSTDTQYF; cdr3_nt: TGTGCCAGCTCAGAAGGGGTCCCCGGGATGAGCACAGATACGCAGTATTTT
d_call: NA; v_call: TRBV5-4; clone_size: NA; j_call: TRBJ1-1; cdr3_aa: CASSFRGRRRTEAFF; cdr3_nt: TGTGCCAGCAGCTTTAGGGGCAGGCGGAGGACTGAAGCTTTCTTT
d_call: NA; v_call: TRBV6-1; clone_size: NA; j_call: TRBJ2-7; cdr3_aa: CASSAYNSPYEQYF; cdr3_nt: TGTGCCAGCAGTGCATACAACTCCCCCTACGAGCAGTACTTC
d_call: NA; v_call: TRBV5-4; clone_size: NA; j_call: TRBJ2-1; cdr3_aa: CASSFVGGYNEQFF; cdr3_nt: TGTGCCAGCAGCTTCGTGGGTGGGTACAATGAGCAGTTCTTC
d_call: NA; v_call: TRBV30; clone_size: NA; j_call: TRBJ1-5; cdr3_aa: CAWNDRLNQPQHF; cdr3_nt: TGTGCCTGGAACGACAGGCTCAATCAGCCCCAGCATTTT
d_call: NA; v_call: TRBV5-1; clone_size: NA; j_call: TRBJ2-3; cdr3_aa: CASSVEGTDTQYF; cdr3_nt: TGCGCCAGCAGCGTAGAGGGCACAGATACGCAGTATTTT
d_call: TRBD1; v_call: TRBV4-2; clone_size: NA; j_call: TRBJ1-2; cdr3_aa: CASLNAHRGEAGYTF; cdr3_nt: TGTGCCAGCCTGAACGCCCACAGGGGAGAAGCGGGCTACACCTTC
d_call: NA; v_call: TRBV11-2; clone_size: NA; j_call: TRBJ1-1; cdr3_aa: CASSLEFGKTNTEAFF; cdr3_nt: TGTGCCAGCAGCTTAGAATTTGGAAAGACGAACACTGAAGCTTTCTTT
d_call: NA; v_call: TRBV9; clone_size: few; j_call: TRBJ1-3; cdr3_aa: CASSVVDVGYGNTIYF; cdr3_nt: TGTGCCAGCAGCGTAGTTGATGTGGGTTATGGAAACACCATATATTTT
d_call: TRBD2; v_call: TRBV6-5; clone_size: NA; j_call: TRBJ2-1; cdr3_aa: CASSYTGGSSYNEQFF; cdr3_nt: TGTGCCAGCAGTTACACCGGCGGGAGTTCCTACAATGAGCAGTTCTTC
d_call: TRBD1; v_call: TRBV6-6; clone_size: NA; j_call: TRBJ1-4; cdr3_aa: CASSSGTGIGKLFF; cdr3_nt: TGTGCCAGCAGTTCCGGGACAGGGATTGGAAAACTGTTTTTT
d_call: TRBD2; v_call: TRBV6-6; clone_size: NA; j_call: TRBJ2-1; cdr3_aa: CASSYSTRLAANEQFF; cdr3_nt: TGTGCCAGCAGTTACTCGACGCGACTAGCGGCCAATGAGCAGTTCTTC
d_call: NA; v_call: TRBV7-2; clone_size: NA; j_call: TRBJ2-5; cdr3_aa: CASSRGHNQETQYF; cdr3_nt: TGTGCCAGCAGCCGTGGACACAACCAAGAGACCCAGTACTTC
d_call: TRBD2; v_call: TRBV18; clone_size: NA; j_call: TRBJ2-3; cdr3_aa: CASSLIVAGGPRTDTQYF; cdr3_nt: TGTGCCAGCTCACTCATTGTAGCGGGAGGGCCGCGAACAGATACGCAGTATTTT